Below, 29 T cell receptor beta chains from the same sample are listed, as sequenced in a study of response to subunit inactivated influenza vaccine. TCRdb redid the calling of the RT-PCR reads with MiXCR, one entry per CDR3 protein. The top ten clones hold less than 8.5% of a sample with roughly 670,000 distinct CDR3 sequences, 14% of them seen once. The sample was PBMCs from blood, taken 14 to 15 days before vaccination. These receptors all come from a man aged 45-60 years who received an inactivated influenza vaccine.

This clonotype was found a few times. CDR3 amino acids: CASSQAGAGVYTDTQYF. The CDR3 DNA sequence: TGCGCCAGCAGCCAAGCGGGAGCGGGCGTATACACAGATACGCAGTATTTT. The chain couples TRBV4-1 to TRBJ2-3; tentatively, D is TRBD2 (6 bases). Germline lookup yields CDR1 MGHRA and CDR2 YSYEKL. Trimming cost V 1 base and J 2 bases, with 16 bases left between them. The CDR3 spans 17 residues.

V usage is TRBV20-1 and J usage is TRBJ1-2, with a weak D call TRBD1 (6 bases). The length of the CDR3 is 15 residues. The germline V gene has CDR1 DFQATT and CDR2 SNEGSKA (reference sequence). Trimming removed 3 bases from V and 3 bases from J, with 17 bases in between. For the CDR3, the DNA is TGCAGTGCTAGGTACCCCCTGGGGGCTCACTATGGCTACACCTTC. Translation: CSARYPLGAHYGYTF.

V is TRBV27 and J is TRBJ1-1; D gene ambiguous. Germline-derived CDR1 and CDR2 are MNHEY and SMNVEV (reference sequence). The CDR3 length is 14 residues. The ends were cut back, 1 base at V and 2 bases at J, with 8 bases in the middle. The CDR3 nucleotides read TGTGCCAGCAGTTTATTGGTCAGCAACACTGAAGCTTTCTTT. It translates to CASSLLVSNTEAFF.

The CDR3 here is CASSGGGPRQETQYF. The CDR3, as DNA: TGTGCCAGCAGTGGGGGAGGGCCGCGACAAGAGACCCAGTACTTC. The rearrangement joins TRBV28 to TRBJ2-5; 7 bases map to TRBD2. Germline lookup yields CDR1 MDHEN and CDR2 SYDVKM. Trimming at V came to 5 bases and at J to 2 bases, leaving 8 bases not matched to a gene. The CDR3 length is 15 residues. Looking up the rest from reference TRBV28 and TRBJ2-5 gives the full variable domain: DVKVTQSSRYLVKRTGEKVFLECVQDMDHENMFWYRQDPGLGLRLIYFSYDVKMKEKGDIPEGYSVSREKKERFSLILESASTNQTSMYLCASSGGGPRQETQYFGPGTRLLVL.

This clonotype was detected only a few times. The J gene is TRBJ2-1, the V gene TRBV4-1; tentative D call: TRBD2 (5 bases). The V gene's germline CDR1 is MGHRA and CDR2 YSYEKL. CDR3 length equals 14 residues. With 1 base removed from V and 15 bases from J, the gap between germline ends came to 19 bases. CDR3 protein: CASSQGWAERPPFF. The CDR3 nucleotides are TGCGCCAGCAGCCAAGGGTGGGCCGAGCGGCCCCCGTTCTTC.

The chain recombines TRBV18 with TRBJ1-5; the D is unclear. V was shortened by 1 base and J by 6 bases, with 13 bases between the two germline ends. Germline values: CDR1 KGHSH, CDR2 LQKENI. The CDR3 has 15 amino acids. The CDR3 loop reads CASSPRGERAQPQHF. The CDR3 DNA reads as TGTGCCAGCTCACCACGGGGTGAGCGTGCTCAGCCCCAGCATTTT.

The sample holds a few counts of this clonotype. The rearrangement uses TRBV4-2 and TRBJ2-3, with D perhaps TRBD2 (6 bases). With 0 bases removed from V and 3 bases from J, the gap between germline ends came to 22 bases. The CDR3 covers 19 residues. Germline V gene data show CDR1 as LGHNA and CDR2 as YNFKEQ. The CDR3 here is CASSQEGGFGPRWTDTQYF. CDR3 sequence (DNA): TGTGCCAGCAGCCAAGAAGGAGGGTTCGGCCCCCGATGGACAGATACGCAGTATTTT.

V is TRBV27 and J is TRBJ2-7; D is ambiguous. The germline gives CDR1 MNHEY, CDR2 SMNVEV (reference sequence). The ends were cut back, 0 bases at V and 4 bases at J, with 10 bases in the middle. The CDR3 spans 14 residues. CDR3 sequence (DNA): TGTGCCAGCAGTTTATCGCCCCTCTCTTACGAGCAGTACTTC. Translation gives CASSLSPLSYEQYF.

This clonotype was observed a handful of times. V is TRBV12-3 or TRBV12-4 and J is TRBJ1-5; tentative D call: TRBD1 (5 bases). The ends were cut back, 2 bases at V and 2 bases at J, with 16 bases in the middle. This CDR3 is 17 amino acids long. CDR3 nucleotides: TGTGCCAGCAGTTTACGTCTTTCGGGGGTTGGCAATCAGCCCCAGCATTTT. This codes for CASSLRLSGVGNQPQHF.

This clonotype was recorded a few times. The chain has TRBV27 and TRBJ2-3; D may be TRBD2 (5 bases). With 2 bases removed from V and 5 bases from J, the gap between germline ends came to 14 bases. The germline gives CDR1 MNHEY, CDR2 SMNVEV (reference sequence). This CDR3 spans 15 amino acids. The CDR3 is CASSLGIVGIDTQYF. Here the CDR3 DNA reads TGTGCCAGCAGTTTAGGGATTGTCGGGATAGATACGCAGTATTTT.

This clonotype was found many times. CDR3: CASSFTYGYTF. For the CDR3, the DNA is TGTGCCAGCAGTTTCACCTATGGCTACACCTTC. The chain uses TRBV28 and TRBJ1-2; D ambiguous. Trimming pared 3 bases from V and 4 bases from J, leaving 3 bases between. CDR3 size: 11 residues. CDR1 and CDR2 from the germline V gene are MDHEN and SYDVKM.

V is TRBV20-1 and J is TRBJ2-1; the D gene is possibly TRBD1 (6 bases). This CDR3 has 11 amino acids. Looked up from germline, CDR1 is DFQATT and CDR2 is SNEGSKA (reference sequence). Trimming shortened V by 4 bases and J by 8 bases, and 9 bases separated the two germline ends. The CDR3 region is CSANREYEQFF. The DNA for the CDR3 is TGCAGTGCTAACAGGGAATATGAGCAGTTCTTC.

V is TRBV12-3 or TRBV12-4 and J is TRBJ2-6, with D possibly being TRBD1 or TRBD2 (5 bases each). The germline V and J ends were trimmed by 2 bases and 2 bases, with 22 bases remaining between them. CDR3 size: 20 residues. For the CDR3, the DNA is TGTGCCAGCAGTTTAATATCTTGGGACCTTGCTCGGGCTGGGGCCAACGTCCTGACTTTC. This translates into CASSLISWDLARAGANVLTF.

This clonotype was seen at least ten times. The chain links TRBV28 to TRBJ2-3; TRBD2 agrees at 7 bases. V lost 2 bases, J lost 5 bases, and 4 bases stayed unmatched. The CDR3 contains 14 residues. Per the germline V gene, CDR1 is MDHEN and CDR2 is SYDVKM. CDR3 residues: CASSLAGAGDTQYF. The CDR3 bases are TGTGCCAGCAGTTTAGCGGGAGCAGGAGATACGCAGTATTTT.

This clonotype was seen only a few times. As DNA, the CDR3 is TGTGCCAGCAGTCGTACCGGGACTTTCTCCTACAATGAGCAGTTCTTC. Its protein is CASSRTGTFSYNEQFF. The V call is TRBV27, the J call TRBJ2-1; D might be TRBD2 (6 bases). This CDR3 has 16 residues. Germline CDR1 MNHEY, CDR2 SMNVEV (reference sequence). V lost 5 bases and J 0 bases, leaving 14 bases between the germline ends.

V and J are TRBV28 and TRBJ2-5; D is perhaps TRBD1 (6 bases). The CDR3 consists of 15 residues. The V end was cut by 5 bases, the J end by 8 bases, with 21 bases between. CDR1 is MDHEN, CDR2 SYDVKM, per germline. CDR3 residues: CASSPLPPGQSTQYF. The CDR3 nucleotides read TGTGCCAGCAGTCCCCTCCCACCGGGACAAAGCACCCAGTACTTC. The full variable domain, rest sourced from reference TRBV28 and TRBJ2-5, is DVKVTQSSRYLVKRTGEKVFLECVQDMDHENMFWYRQDPGLGLRLIYFSYDVKMKEKGDIPEGYSVSREKKERFSLILESASTNQTSMYLCASSPLPPGQSTQYFGPGTRLLVL.

This clonotype occurred many times. The V call is TRBV7-2, the J call TRBJ2-3, with D maybe TRBD1 (6 bases). This CDR3 is built from 17 residues. The germline CDR1 and CDR2 sequences are SGHTA and FQGNSA. The V gene lost 3 bases and the J gene lost 5 bases, with 21 bases spanning the gap. In DNA, the CDR3 is TGTGCCAGCAGCTTGCGCAGGGGTTTCGAGTCGGGAGATACGCAGTATTTT. This gives the protein CASSLRRGFESGDTQYF.

The rearrangement links TRBV6-5 to TRBJ2-1; 11 bases align to TRBD2. Trimming took 2 bases from V and 0 from J; bases not matched to a gene: 0. CDR1 and CDR2 (germline): MNHEY, SVGAGI. This CDR3 has 16 amino acids. CDR3 coding DNA: TGTGCCAGCAGTTACACTAGCGGGAGCTCCTACAATGAGCAGTTCTTC. Translating it yields CASSYTSGSSYNEQFF.

The sample holds a few counts of this clonotype. The chain uses TRBV20-1 and TRBJ2-7; possibly TRBD2 for D (6 bases). Trimming cost V 3 bases and J 3 bases, with 18 bases left between them. Germline CDR1 DFQATT, CDR2 SNEGSKA (reference sequence). The CDR3 runs 15 residues. The CDR3 DNA sequence: TGCAGTGCTAGGTCTACGGGAGTTGGGGGCTACGAGCAGTACTTC. It yields the protein CSARSTGVGGYEQYF.

This clonotype was counted many times. This rearrangement joins TRBV10-3 to TRBJ2-7, with D perhaps assigned TRBD1 or TRBD2 (5 bases each). CDR1 is ENHRY and CDR2 is SYGVKD in the germline V gene. This CDR3 has 14 amino acids. Deletions cut 2 bases from V and 7 bases from J, with 15 bases between. CDR3 bases: TGTGCCATCAGTGAGATGGGGGTCCCCGGAGAGCAGTACTTC. This codes for CAISEMGVPGEQYF.

The chain couples TRBV12-3 or TRBV12-4 to TRBJ2-6; no clear D gene. Trimming took 2 bases from V and 2 from J, leaving 7 bases between them. CDR3 length equals 15 residues. This CDR3 is CASSLRKAGANVLTF. The CDR3 DNA reads as TGTGCCAGCAGTTTACGTAAGGCTGGGGCCAACGTCCTGACTTTC.

Only a few counts were recorded for this clonotype. The chain couples TRBV28 to TRBJ2-2; a weak D match, TRBD2 (5 bases). Germline V gives CDR1 MDHEN, CDR2 SYDVKM. This CDR3 region has 16 residues. Trimming removed 4 bases from V and 1 base from J, with 13 bases in between. CDR3 residues: CASSYGLFLNTGELFF. In DNA, the CDR3 is TGTGCCAGCAGTTACGGACTTTTTCTGAACACCGGGGAGCTGTTTTTT.

The chain employs TRBV29-1 and TRBJ2-7, with 8 bases matching TRBD1. V was clipped by 4 bases and J by 5 bases; unmatched bases: 10. Germline CDR1 reads SQVTM; CDR2 reads ANQGSEA. The CDR3 covers 14 residues. This CDR3 is CSVVETGDPHEQYF. CDR3 DNA: TGCAGCGTTGTGGAGACAGGGGATCCCCACGAGCAGTACTTC.

The chain couples TRBV12-3 or TRBV12-4 to TRBJ1-2, with no clear D. The CDR3 sequence is 13 residues long. Trimming shortened V by 0 bases and J by 7 bases, and 9 bases separated the two germline ends. This CDR3 reads CASSLAEGFGYTF. The CDR3 DNA reads as TGTGCCAGCAGTTTAGCCGAGGGATTTGGCTACACCTTC.

This clonotype was recorded many times. The rearrangement joins TRBV6-1 to TRBJ1-1, with D possibly being TRBD1 (6 bases). Germline CDR1 and CDR2: MNHNS and SASEGT. Trimming removed 2 bases at V and 4 bases at J, with 23 bases between. The CDR3 loop spans 18 amino acids. This chain's CDR3 is CASSETGGASGWFTEAFF. In DNA form, the CDR3 reads TGTGCCAGCAGTGAAACCGGGGGGGCGAGCGGTTGGTTCACTGAAGCTTTCTTT.

The V gene is TRBV21-1, the J gene TRBJ2-7. TRBV21-1 is deemed a pseudogene. CDR3 length: 17 residues. The CDR3 region has the DNA TGTGCCAGCAGCACCAATCGGCAACTCACATCCCCAGCCGAGCAGTACTTC. Translated, it gives CASSTNRQLTSPAEQYF.

A few counts support this clonotype. V usage is TRBV11-2 and J usage is TRBJ2-5, with 13 bases identical to TRBD2. The V and J ends lost 1 base and 4 bases, in that order; junction bases with no gene match: 12. CDR3 length equals 19 residues. Germline lookup yields CDR1 SGHAT and CDR2 FQNNGV. In DNA form, the CDR3 reads TGTGCCAGCAGCTTAGGGACGGCCGGACTAGCGGGAGTTAGAGAGACCCAGTACTTC. It translates to CASSLGTAGLAGVRETQYF.

This clonotype was found a few times. The CDR3 reads CASSPDRASIILPRGGELFF. DNA of the CDR3: TGTGCCAGCAGTCCCGACAGGGCCTCGATAATCTTGCCCCGTGGCGGGGAGCTGTTTTTT. V gene TRBV28 combines with J gene TRBJ2-2; 7 nucleotides agree with TRBD1. The CDR3 totals 20 residues. V lost 5 bases to trimming and J lost 7 bases; unmatched junction nucleotides: 25. CDR1 and CDR2 (germline): MDHEN, SYDVKM.

This clonotype was recorded many times. The V and J genes are TRBV4-1 and TRBJ1-5; D gene unclear. The V gene lost 1 base and the J gene lost 4 bases, with 11 bases spanning the gap. The CDR3 loop spans 15 amino acids. Germline loops: CDR1 MGHRA, CDR2 YSYEKL. CDR3 nucleotides: TGCGCCAGCAGCCAAGGGCAGAAGTTAAATCAGCCCCAGCATTTT. Translated, it gives CASSQGQKLNQPQHF.